This T cell receptor beta chain stems from a study of OX40 agonist ivuxolimab in advanced cancers. The wider study: Patients' therapy was ivuxolimab, an antibody that acts as an agonist of OX40 (CD134). A mean age of approximately 58 years, range roughly 23 to 85, was recorded, and roughly 80% were male. General study results and limits: Still undetermined is the antigen specificity of the expanded peripheral T cells.

The V gene's germline CDR1 is MNHEY and CDR2 SVGAGI. Trimming removed 4 bases from V and 4 bases from J, with 16 bases in between. CDR3 size: 15 residues. The assay was immunoSEQ multiplex PCR, and TCRdb's table has in-frame clones only and misses some. The table shows tens of thousands of clones, with around 92% occurring only once. With regard to this clone: Its target is not known.

Exclusion applied to patients with autoimmune disease history or systemic immunosuppression. The chain is built from TRBV6-5 and TRBJ1-2, with D maybe TRBD1 (6 bases). The sequencing used CD4+ or CD8+ T cells sorted from blood, collected in a trial of the OX40 agonist ivuxolimab. The TCR sequence derives from an adult with an advanced solid tumor such as melanoma, head and neck, liver or kidney cancer. The CDR3 region has the DNA TGTGCCAGCAGTTCCCCCGAGACAGGCCGCTATGGCTACACCTTC. Translated: CASSSPETGRYGYTF.